This T cell receptor (beta chain) is from a study of blood T cell repertoires in COVID-19. The overall study: Specimens from acute and convalescent COVID-19 originated in the United States, Italy and Spain. PBMCs, B-cell-depleted T cells, or T cells provided the cDNA or gDNA that made up the material.

In the authors' methods: Estimation of nucleated cell counts relied on the amplification of reference gene primers. The protocol was immunoSEQ multiplex PCR, while the TCRdb copy is restricted to in-frame clones and leaves out a portion. V and J calls plus clone size are reproduced from that table; the DNA served to infer D and trimming. Found here are 310,000 or so clones, about nine tenths of them singletons; the top ten hold over 2%. This CDR3 contains 18 residues. Germline values: CDR1 LGHNA, CDR2 YNFKEQ. The V end lost 1 base, the J end lost 1 base, and 20 bases lay between the germline ends. V and J are TRBV4-2 and TRBJ2-7, with TRBD1 as a possible D gene (5 bases). Sequenced sample: peripheral blood. The clonotype originates from a woman between 50 and 59 years old who had recovered from COVID-19. The CDR3 DNA follows: TGTGCCAGCAGCCAAGGATACGGGTCAGGGCAGGCATCCTACGAGCAGTACTTC. Translating it yields CASSQGYGSGQASYEQYF.